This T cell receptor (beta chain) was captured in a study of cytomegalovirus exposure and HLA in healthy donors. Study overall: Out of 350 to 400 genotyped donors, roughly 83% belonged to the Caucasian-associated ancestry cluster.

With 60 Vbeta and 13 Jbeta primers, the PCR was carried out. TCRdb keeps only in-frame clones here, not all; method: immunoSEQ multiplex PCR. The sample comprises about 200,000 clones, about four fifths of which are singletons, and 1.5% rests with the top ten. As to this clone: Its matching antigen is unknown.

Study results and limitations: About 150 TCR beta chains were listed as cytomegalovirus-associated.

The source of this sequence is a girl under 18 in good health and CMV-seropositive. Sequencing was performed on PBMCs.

CDR3 protein: CASSAPADRGSYEQYF. In DNA form, the CDR3 reads TGTGCCAGCAGTGCTCCCGCGGACAGGGGATCCTACGAGCAGTACTTC. This rearrangement joins TRBV28 to TRBJ2-7; TRBD1 agrees at 9 bases. V trimming: 5 bases; J trimming: 1 base; junction bases outside the gene matches: 9. The germline CDR1 and CDR2 sequences are MDHEN and SYDVKM. The length of the CDR3 is 16 residues.